The 5 T cell receptor beta chains below were found in one sample sequenced in a study of blood T cell repertoires in COVID-19 (dated by TCRdb to about 2020). Library preparation used the immunoSEQ multiplex PCR assay. This is the immuneACCESS table as TCRdb keeps it, with only in-frame sequences that have V and J called. A part of the clones is gone; compared with another copy, unresolved V genes explain less than half, and the rest is unexplained. The sample table holds approximately 100,000 clones, of which around 79% were seen once. Around 20% of the sample rests with the top ten. Material: peripheral blood. The receptors come from a man aged 65 to 79 with active or convalescent COVID-19.

J is TRBJ2-7 and V is TRBV28; 8 bases are a match to TRBD1. Trimming removed 6 bases from V and 2 bases from J; junction bases left unmatched: 9. Germline V lookup: CDR1 MDHEN, CDR2 SYDVKM. This CDR3 is built from 15 residues. The CDR3, as DNA: TGTGCCAGCAGCCTAGTAGGGACAGGCGCCTACGAGCAGTACTTC. Protein sequence: CASSLVGTGAYEQYF.

CDR3 in DNA: TGTGCCAGCAGCTTAGGGACAGGGTCGAGCGCCGCCTACAATGAGCAGTTCTTC. Amino acids: CASSLGTGSSAAYNEQFF. The chain is built from TRBV7-8 and TRBJ2-1; 8 bases agree with TRBD1. Germline trimming cut 1 base from V and 2 bases from J; bases unmatched to any gene: 10. Germline assignment: CDR1 SGHVS and CDR2 FQNEAQ. The CDR3 extends over 18 amino acids.

This clone was recorded a few times. The chain joins TRBV6-1 to TRBJ1-6, with 11 positions matching TRBD1. Germline V gene sequence: CDR1 MNHNS, CDR2 SASEGT. CDR3 length equals 15 residues. The ends lost 3 bases at V and 9 bases at J; junction bases unmatched: 4. CDR3 nucleotides: TGTGCCAGCAGTGACGTGGGACAGGGGGTTTCACCCCTCCACTTT. This translates into CASSDVGQGVSPLHF.

This clone was picked up one time. The rearrangement uses TRBV7-2 and TRBJ1-6, with D tentatively TRBD1 (5 bases). This CDR3 is 16 amino acids long. Trimming took off 6 bases at V and 8 bases at J, with 20 bases between the two ends. Germline loops: CDR1 SGHTA, CDR2 FQGNSA. As DNA, the CDR3 is TGTGCCAGCAGTCGGATTTCCGGGACTGATTATTCACCCCTCCACTTT. The encoded protein is CASSRISGTDYSPLHF. The whole variable domain, remainder taken from reference TRBV7-2 and TRBJ1-6, is GAGVSQSPSNKVTEKGKDVELRCDPISGHTALYWYRQSLGQGLEFLIYFQGNSAPDKSGLPSDRFSAERTGGSVSTLTIQRTQQEDSAVYLCASSRISGTDYSPLHFGNGTRLTVT.

The chain has TRBV19 and TRBJ2-1, with TRBD1 as a possible D gene (6 bases). The ends were cut back, 3 bases at V and 7 bases at J, with 19 bases in the middle. CDR3 length: 16 amino acids. Germline V lookup: CDR1 LNHDA, CDR2 SQIVND (reference sequence). CDR3 sequence: CASSMTGRMNLNEQFF. For the CDR3, the DNA is TGTGCCAGTAGTATGACAGGCCGGATGAACCTTAATGAGCAGTTCTTC.